A single sample gave rise to the 10 T cell receptor beta chains below, sequenced in a study of OX40 agonist ivuxolimab in advanced cancers. Data came from immunoSEQ multiplex PCR; TCRdb stores just in-frame clones and leaves some out. Of over 90,000 clones listed, 90% are singletons. This sample comprised CD4+ or CD8+ T cells sorted from blood, obtained in a trial of the OX40 agonist ivuxolimab. These receptors came from an adult with an advanced solid tumor such as melanoma, head and neck, liver or kidney cancer.

The rearrangement uses TRBV6-1 and TRBJ2-5, with 10 bases that match TRBD1. Per the germline V gene, CDR1 is MNHNS and CDR2 is SASEGT. The V segment lost 2 bases and the J segment 5 bases; nucleotides outside the gene matches: 8. CDR3 length: 16 residues. CDR3 coding DNA: TGTGCCAGCAGTGAAATTTCGGGGACAGGGGTGGAGACCCAGTACTTC. Encoded protein: CASSEISGTGVETQYF.

J is TRBJ1-2 and V is TRBV5-6, with TRBD1 as a possible D gene (6 bases). The V and J ends lost 4 bases and 2 bases respectively, with 12 bases between them. CDR1 and CDR2 (germline): SGHDT, YYEEEE. This CDR3 has 14 residues. The DNA for the CDR3 is TGTGCCAGCAGCCCCTTGGACAGCAACTATGGCTACACCTTC. Translated, it gives CASSPLDSNYGYTF.

The chain carries TRBV30 and TRBJ2-2; D might be TRBD1 or TRBD2, each matching 7 bases. The V gene lost 3 bases and the J gene lost 5 bases, with 16 bases spanning the gap. The germline V gene has CDR1 GTSNPN and CDR2 SVGIG (reference sequence). This CDR3 is 15 amino acids long. The CDR3 here is CAWSAGGARTGELFF. CDR3 DNA: TGTGCCTGGAGCGCAGGGGGGGCGAGGACCGGGGAGCTGTTTTTT.

This clone was recorded only once. The chain carries TRBV19 and TRBJ2-3; 9 bases map to TRBD1. CDR3 length: 16 residues. The trim removed 6 bases at V and 0 bases at J, leaving 7 bases unmatched. Germline lookup yields CDR1 LNHDA and CDR2 SQIVND (reference sequence). The CDR3 DNA is TGTGCCAGTAGCAGGACAGGGGCCGGTAGCACAGATACGCAGTATTTT. As protein: CASSRTGAGSTDTQYF.

The chain employs TRBV6-5 and TRBJ1-4; D unclear. V was clipped by 2 bases and J by 0 bases, with 7 bases between them. The CDR3 totals 15 residues. Germline CDR1 is MNHEY and CDR2 is SVGAGI. CDR3 loop: CASSYGSATNEKLFF. DNA for the CDR3: TGTGCCAGCAGTTACGGGTCAGCAACTAATGAAAAACTGTTTTTT.

This chain connects TRBV6-4 to TRBJ1-5; the D is unclear. Germline V CDR1 and CDR2: MRHNA, SNTAGT. V dropped 6 bases and J dropped 4 bases, with 13 bases sitting between them. There are 14 residues in the CDR3. The CDR3 loop is CASRRVLGNQPQHF. CDR3 nucleotides: TGTGCCAGCAGGCGGGTTTTGGGGAATCAGCCCCAGCATTTT.

This chain connects TRBV18 to TRBJ1-4; 9 bases agree with TRBD1. Germline CDR1 KGHSH, CDR2 LQKENI. The V segment lost 5 bases and the J segment 3 bases; nucleotides outside the gene matches: 7. The CDR3 has 16 residues. The CDR3: CASSTAQGAANEKLFF. The DNA for the CDR3 is TGTGCCAGCTCAACTGCACAGGGGGCGGCTAATGAAAAACTGTTTTTT.

Here the CDR3 DNA reads TGTGCCAGCAGCGTAGGCCGGACCCCCTACGAGCAGTACTTC. Translation gives CASSVGRTPYEQYF. The rearrangement joins TRBV9 to TRBJ2-7, with unresolved D. Germline V gene lookup returns CDR1 SGDLS and CDR2 YYNGEE. V gave up 0 bases and J gave up 2 bases, with 9 bases separating them. The CDR3 consists of 14 residues.

The chain carries TRBV6-5 and TRBJ1-3; D possibly corresponds to TRBD1 (6 bases). V shed 0 bases and J shed 0 bases, with 9 bases lying between them. The CDR3 loop spans 16 amino acids. Germline V CDR1 and CDR2: MNHEY, SVGAGI. CDR3 protein: CASSYSKGGSGNTIYF. CDR3 nucleotides: TGTGCCAGCAGTTACTCGAAAGGGGGCTCTGGAAACACCATATATTTT.

V and J are TRBV11-2 and TRBJ1-3; D possibly corresponds to TRBD1 (5 bases). CDR3 length equals 14 residues. CDR1 is SGHAT and CDR2 is FQNNGV in the germline V gene. Trimming shortened V by 5 bases and J by 1 base, and 9 bases separated the two germline ends. This CDR3 reads CASSHGASGNTIYF. CDR3 sequence (DNA): TGTGCCAGCAGCCATGGGGCGTCTGGAAACACCATATATTTT.